A single sample is the source of the 12 T cell receptor beta chains below, sequenced in a study of cytomegalovirus exposure and HLA in healthy donors. Profiling relied on immunoSEQ multiplex PCR, and the TCRdb table lists in-frame clones only, not all of them. The sample holds more than 95,000 clones, about 87% seen once. Source material: PBMCs. All receptors derive from a woman under 30 in good health and CMV-seronegative.

The chain couples TRBV30 to TRBJ2-7; a weak D match, TRBD2 (6 bases). The CDR3 sequence is 12 residues long. The V gene lost 3 bases and the J gene lost 9 bases, with 15 bases spanning the gap. Germline V gene sequence: CDR1 GTSNPN, CDR2 SVGIG (reference sequence). In nucleotides, the CDR3 is TGTGCCTGGAGCGATGACGGGGGTACGCAGTACTTC. Its protein product is CAWSDDGGTQYF.

This chain uses TRBV11-1 with TRBJ1-1; the match to TRBD1 covers 8 bases. Trimming at V came to 4 bases and at J to 2 bases, leaving 6 bases not matched to a gene. Germline assignment: CDR1 SGHAT and CDR2 FQDESV (reference sequence). The CDR3 sequence is 15 residues long. CDR3: CASSSRQGTNTEAFF. CDR3 bases: TGTGCCAGCAGCTCCCGACAGGGGACCAACACTGAAGCTTTCTTT.

The chain carries TRBV9 and TRBJ2-7; 9 bases are shared with TRBD2. This CDR3 is 15 amino acids long. The junction had 4 bases not matched to a gene; V was cut back by 0 bases and J by 3 bases. Germline-derived CDR1 and CDR2 are SGDLS and YYNGEE. The CDR3 region is CASSVASGVNYEQYF. CDR3 DNA: TGTGCCAGCAGCGTAGCTAGCGGGGTTAACTACGAGCAGTACTTC. Based on the CDR3 plus reference TRBV9 and TRBJ2-7, the full variable domain is DSGVTQTPKHLITATGQRVTLRCSPRSGDLSVYWYQQSLDQGLQFLIQYYNGEERAKGNILERFSAQQFPDLHSELNLSSLELGDSALYFCASSVASGVNYEQYFGPGTRLTVT.

V usage is TRBV7-2 and J usage is TRBJ2-6; D is perhaps TRBD2 (5 bases). Trimming left V 5 bases short and J 0 bases short, with 17 bases between. CDR3 size: 18 residues. The germline gives CDR1 SGHTA, CDR2 FQGNSA. The CDR3 is CASSRTATDHSGANVLTF. CDR3 nucleotide sequence: TGTGCCAGCAGCCGGACTGCGACCGACCACTCTGGGGCCAACGTCCTGACTTTC.

This chain uses TRBV6-1 with TRBJ1-5, with D tentatively TRBD1 (5 bases). Germline CDR1 and CDR2: MNHNS and SASEGT. There are 13 residues in the CDR3. The V end lost 6 bases, the J end lost 0 bases, and 6 bases lay between the germline ends. In DNA form, the CDR3 reads TGTGCCAGCAGGACAGATAGCAATCAGCCCCAGCATTTT. Residues: CASRTDSNQPQHF.

J is TRBJ2-5 and V is TRBV27; 7 bases align to TRBD1. With V trimmed by 7 bases and J by 4 bases, 12 bases remained unmatched. CDR3 size: 15 residues. From germline, CDR1 is MNHEY and CDR2 SMNVEV (reference sequence). As DNA, the CDR3 is TGTGCCAGCATGGACAGGAAAGATTTCGGAGAGACCCAGTACTTC. The encoded protein is CASMDRKDFGETQYF.

The chain links TRBV6-6 to TRBJ2-7; D gene ambiguous. Germline CDR1 reads MNHNY; CDR2 reads SVGAGI (reference sequence). The V and J ends lost 3 bases and 0 bases respectively, with 12 bases between them. The CDR3 length is 15 residues. CDR3 DNA: TGTGCCAGCAGTTATCCAGCGCGCAACTCCTACGAGCAGTACTTC. This translates into CASSYPARNSYEQYF.

The chain uses TRBV28 and TRBJ1-4; TRBD1 aligns across 9 bases. CDR3 length: 15 amino acids. The V gene's germline CDR1 is MDHEN and CDR2 SYDVKM. J was trimmed by 6 bases and V by 5 bases; bases with no gene match: 7. The CDR3: CASSTGGTGHEKLFF. The CDR3 coding sequence is TGTGCCAGCAGTACCGGTGGGACAGGGCATGAAAAACTGTTTTTT.

V and J are TRBV10-3 and TRBJ1-2, with D possibly being TRBD1 (6 bases). Germline assignment: CDR1 ENHRY and CDR2 SYGVKD. Trimming took 3 bases from V and 4 from J, leaving 12 bases between them. The CDR3 has 14 amino acids. CDR3 DNA sequence: TGTGCCATCAGTGACGGGGGGGGCATCTATGGCTACACCTTC. Protein product: CAISDGGGIYGYTF.

The chain is built from TRBV2 and TRBJ2-7, with D possibly being TRBD2 (6 bases). Germline values: CDR1 SNHLY, CDR2 FYNNEI. This CDR3 region has 16 residues. V was clipped by 6 bases and J by 0 bases, with 18 bases between them. CDR3 nucleotide sequence: TGTGCCAGCAGGGGCCATAGCGGAGCGCTCTCCTACGAGCAGTACTTC. Translated: CASRGHSGALSYEQYF.

This clone was counted once. The genes are TRBV30 and TRBJ2-1; D perhaps matches TRBD1 (5 bases). Germline-derived CDR1 and CDR2 are GTSNPN and SVGIG (reference sequence). The CDR3 has 11 amino acids. The ends were cut back, 5 bases at V and 8 bases at J, with 10 bases in the middle. Written as DNA, the CDR3 is TGTGCCTGGGGCAGGGTCTATGAGCAGTTCTTC. It codes for CAWGRVYEQFF.

This chain links TRBV5-1 with TRBJ1-1; D remains unclear. Germline loops: CDR1 SGHRS, CDR2 YFSETQ. The ends were cut back, 5 bases at V and 1 base at J, with 12 bases in the middle. CDR3 length equals 14 residues. The CDR3 here is CASSDGRGNTEAFF. The CDR3 DNA follows: TGCGCCAGCAGTGATGGACGGGGGAACACTGAAGCTTTCTTT. Full variable domain (missing parts from reference TRBV5-1 and TRBJ1-1): KAGVTQTPRYLIKTRGQQVTLSCSPISGHRSVSWYQQTPGQGLQFLFEYFSETQRNKGNFPGRFSGRQFSNSRSEMNVSTLELGDSALYLCASSDGRGNTEAFFGQGTRLTVV.